Listed below are T cell receptor beta chains from one sample, sequenced in a study of T cell repertoires in cytomegalovirus infection. Via MiXCR, TCRdb re-called the reads, giving one row per CDR3 protein. This table holds a few hundred thousand distinct CDR3 sequences, about 32% found once. No antigen has been identified for these receptors. Source: cultured PBMCs, taken from culture after CMV antigen stimulation. These receptors were collected from a human donor in good health (CMV status not recorded). Some clones in this sample may be carry-over from other donors' samples. Both conserved end residues are part of each CDR3. A D gene is named only where the DNA matches it firmly. Expanded clones get a size class; other rows say once, few or many, or leave the size out.

V gene	J gene	D gene	clone size	CDR3 protein	CDR3 DNA
TRBV4-1	TRBJ2-1	NA	NA	CASSQDARAAYNEQFF	TGCGCCAGCAGCCAAGATGCTCGGGCGGCCTACAATGAGCAGTTCTTC
TRBV7-2	TRBJ2-5	NA	few	CASLRPQETQYF	TGTGCCAGCCTTAGACCCCAAGAGACCCAGTACTTC
TRBV20-1	TRBJ1-4	NA	NA	CSARAGNSHEKLFF	TGCAGTGCTAGAGCCGGGAACTCACATGAAAAACTGTTTTTT
TRBV28	TRBJ2-7	TRBD2	NA	CASSFGTSPIDEQYF	TGTGCCAGCAGTTTTGGGACTAGCCCGATCGACGAGCAGTACTTC
TRBV5-1	TRBJ1-2	NA	NA	CASSFDPGHSFNYGYTF	TGCGCCAGCAGCTTCGATCCAGGGCACTCTTTTAACTATGGCTACACCTTC
TRBV6-5	TRBJ2-7	TRBD1	NA	CASSYYVGQVTYEQYF	TGTGCCAGCAGTTACTATGTGGGACAGGTGACCTACGAGCAGTACTTC
TRBV5-1	TRBJ1-2	NA	NA	CASSPEGHGYTF	TGCGCCAGCAGCCCGGAGGGGCATGGCTACACCTTC
TRBV2	TRBJ2-5	TRBD2	NA	CASSVSGGGETQYF	TGTGCCAGCAGTGTTAGCGGGGGAGGAGAGACCCAGTACTTC
TRBV7-2	TRBJ2-2	NA	many	CASSLDLLDTGELFF	TGTGCCAGCAGCTTAGACTTGCTGGACACCGGGGAGCTGTTTTTT
TRBV6-6	TRBJ2-1	TRBD1	NA	CASNAGTGSNEQFF	TGTGCCAGCAACGCCGGGACAGGTAGCAATGAGCAGTTCTTC
TRBV7-3	TRBJ2-1	TRBD1	NA	CASSFNPGTGRYNEQFF	TGTGCCAGCAGCTTCAACCCCGGGACAGGGCGATACAATGAGCAGTTCTTC
TRBV4-1	TRBJ1-3	TRBD1	NA	CASSQPGQGKGVYF	TGCGCCAGCAGCCAGCCGGGACAGGGCAAAGGTGTCTATTTT
TRBV6-5	TRBJ1-1	NA	few	CASSGFAPNTEAFF	TGTGCCAGCAGTGGATTTGCCCCGAACACTGAAGCTTTCTTT
TRBV7-4	TRBJ2-1	NA	few	CASSLPRWGNEQFF	TGTGCCAGCAGCTTGCCCCGTTGGGGCAATGAGCAGTTCTTC
TRBV30	TRBJ2-5	TRBD1	NA	CAWSVRRGRQGETQYF	TGTGCCTGGAGTGTTCGCAGGGGGCGACAGGGAGAGACCCAGTACTTC
TRBV11-3	TRBJ1-3	NA	NA	CASTVGPTGNTIYF	TGTGCCAGCACCGTCGGACCAACTGGAAACACCATATATTTT
TRBV2	TRBJ1-1	NA	NA	CASTRDIAAFF	TGTGCCAGCACCCGGGACATAGCAGCTTTCTTT
TRBV6-6	TRBJ2-5	NA	many	CASSFHAPTETQYF	TGTGCCAGCAGTTTCCACGCCCCCACAGAGACCCAGTACTTC
TRBV12-3/TRBV12-4	TRBJ1-6	NA	few	CASSFWGSGSPLHF	TGTGCCAGCAGTTTTTGGGGGTCGGGATCACCCCTCCACTTT
TRBV2	TRBJ2-3	TRBD2	NA	CASSMGTSGSTDTQYF	TGTGCCAGCTCTATGGGGACTAGCGGCAGCACAGATACGCAGTATTTT
TRBV7-2	TRBJ2-1	NA	once	CASRLDSYNEQFF	TGTGCCAGCAGACTGGATTCCTACAATGAGCAGTTCTTC
TRBV19	TRBJ2-6	NA	NA	CASAGISGANVLTF	TGTGCCAGTGCGGGCATCTCTGGGGCCAACGTCCTGACTTTC
TRBV7-2	TRBJ2-3	NA	NA	CASSLDQLGTDTQYF	TGTGCCAGCAGCTTAGATCAGTTGGGCACAGATACGCAGTATTTT
TRBV11-2	TRBJ2-2	NA	NA	CASSLKLTGELFF	TGTGCCAGCAGCTTAAAGCTAACCGGGGAGCTGTTTTTT
TRBV7-3	TRBJ2-5	TRBD1	NA	CASSGQGFPETQYF	TGTGCCAGCAGCGGACAGGGGTTTCCAGAGACCCAGTACTTC